What follows are 24 T cell receptor beta chains derived from one specimen sequenced in a study of cytomegalovirus exposure and HLA in healthy donors. 60 Vbeta and 13 Jbeta primers were used in PCR. Using immunoSEQ multiplex PCR, the repertoire was profiled, and TCRdb retains in-frame clones only, with some absent. The table shows roughly 180,000 clones, with around four fifths occurring only once. The sequencing sample was made of PBMCs. These receptors came from a man younger than 45 in good health and CMV-seronegative.

This chain's CDR3 is CASSYPGTGVYEQYF. DNA of the CDR3: TGTGCCAGCAGTTACCCCGGGACAGGGGTCTACGAGCAGTACTTC. This chain uses TRBV6-5 with TRBJ2-7; 10 bases are shared with TRBD1. This CDR3 spans 15 amino acids. The trim removed 2 bases at V and 3 bases at J, leaving 4 bases unmatched. Germline CDR1 is MNHEY and CDR2 is SVGAGI.

This clone occurred a few times. The CDR3 here is CASQGGEITDTQYF. CDR3 DNA sequence: TGTGCCAGTCAGGGCGGGGAGATAACAGATACGCAGTATTTT. The chain employs TRBV10-3 and TRBJ2-3; D is perhaps TRBD2 (6 bases). V lost 10 bases and J lost 3, with 17 bases in between. Germline V gene sequence: CDR1 ENHRY, CDR2 SYGVKD. This CDR3 contains 14 residues.

The chain employs TRBV4-3 and TRBJ2-1, with TRBD1 identical over 7 bases. Germline V gene data show CDR1 as LGHNA and CDR2 as YSLEER. J gave up 5 bases and V 0 bases, and 7 bases lay outside the gene matches. CDR3 length: 16 amino acids. The CDR3 region is CASSQDWDRNNNEQFF. For the CDR3, the DNA is TGCGCCAGCAGCCAAGATTGGGACAGAAACAACAATGAGCAGTTCTTC.

A remark on this clone: Its ends do not fully match the called genes, so a read error is possible. The chain combines TRBV7-9 with TRBJ1-5; possible D gene TRBD1, 5 bases. The CDR3 sequence is 16 residues long. Germline V gene sequence: CDR1 SEHNR, CDR2 FQNEAQ (reference sequence). CDR3 DNA: TGTTCCAGCAGCAGTACAGGAGATACTAGCAATCAGCCCCAGCATTTT. This translates into CSSSSTGDTSNQPQHF.

The chain recombines TRBV2 with TRBJ2-3; D possibly corresponds to TRBD2 (6 bases). V was shortened by 5 bases and J by 0 bases, with 9 bases between the two germline ends. Germline assignment: CDR1 SNHLY and CDR2 FYNNEI. This CDR3 comprises 14 residues. CDR3 sequence (DNA): TGTGCCAGCAGTCGCGGGGATAGCACAGATACGCAGTATTTT. Residues: CASSRGDSTDTQYF.

The rearrangement uses TRBV19 and TRBJ2-1; 7 bases align to TRBD2. The CDR3 is made up of 14 amino acids. The ends lost 5 bases at V and 3 bases at J; junction bases unmatched: 4. The germline gives CDR1 LNHDA, CDR2 SQIVND (reference sequence). Written as DNA, the CDR3 is TGTGCCAGTAGTTGGGCGGGGGACTACAATGAGCAGTTCTTC. It specifies CASSWAGDYNEQFF.

The chain joins TRBV10-3 to TRBJ2-3; a possible D gene is TRBD1 (6 bases). This CDR3 spans 14 amino acids. Germline values: CDR1 ENHRY, CDR2 SYGVKD. V lost 9 bases and J 0 bases, leaving 13 bases between the germline ends. In DNA form, the CDR3 reads TGTGCCATTCACCACGGACAGAGCACAGATACGCAGTATTTT. Residues: CAIHHGQSTDTQYF.

The chain has TRBV6-1 and TRBJ2-7, with D perhaps matching TRBD1 (6 bases). Looked up from germline, CDR1 is MNHNS and CDR2 is SASEGT. V lost 2 bases and J lost 6, with 23 bases in between. This CDR3 has 17 residues. The CDR3 loop is CASSEMAMGHATREQYF. For the CDR3, the DNA is TGTGCCAGCAGTGAAATGGCAATGGGACACGCTACTCGCGAGCAGTACTTC.

The chain joins TRBV5-1 to TRBJ2-7; TRBD2 is a possible D gene (6 bases). This CDR3 spans 15 amino acids. V gave up 4 bases and J gave up 6 bases, with 20 bases separating them. Germline CDR1 is SGHRS and CDR2 is YFSETQ. CDR3 loop: CASSPARDGVAEQYF. CDR3 DNA: TGCGCCAGCAGCCCCGCGCGGGACGGTGTTGCCGAGCAGTACTTC.

A few counts support this clone. The chain has TRBV10-3 and TRBJ1-1; no firm D call. V gave up 11 bases and J gave up 1 base, with 11 bases separating them. The V gene's germline CDR1 is ENHRY and CDR2 SYGVKD. The CDR3 sequence is 12 residues long. DNA of the CDR3: TGTGCCTCGGGATGGGGGAACACTGAAGCTTTCTTT. This codes for CASGWGNTEAFF.

The genes are TRBV7-8 and TRBJ2-7; possibly TRBD1 for D (5 bases). The V and J ends lost 3 bases and 3 bases respectively, with 9 bases between them. The CDR3 has 13 amino acids. CDR1 SGHVS and CDR2 FQNEAQ come from the germline V gene. In nucleotides, the CDR3 is TGTGCCAGCAGCTTCGGGCAGGGCTACGAGCAGTACTTC. Its translation is CASSFGQGYEQYF. Combining the CDR3 with reference TRBV7-8 and TRBJ2-7 gives the whole variable domain GAGVSQSPRYKVAKRGQDVALRCDPISGHVSLFWYQQALGQGPEFLTYFQNEAQLDKSGLPSDRFFAERPEGSVSTLKIQRTQQEDSAVYLCASSFGQGYEQYFGPGTRLTVT.

This clone came up once. V is TRBV6-1 and J is TRBJ2-6, with 8 bases identical to TRBD2. V dropped 8 bases and J dropped 4; count of bases not matched to a gene: 7. The CDR3 sequence is 15 residues long. Per the germline V gene, CDR1 is MNHNS and CDR2 is SASEGT. CDR3 nucleotides: TGTGCCAGCCCTGACGGGGGGGTGGGGGCCAACGTCCTGACTTTC. As protein: CASPDGGVGANVLTF.

The chain is built from TRBV4-3 and TRBJ2-6, with D perhaps TRBD2 (6 bases). The CDR3 contains 16 residues. Between the trimmed V and J ends, which lost 8 bases and 0 bases, there was a span of 14 bases. Germline CDR1 and CDR2: LGHNA and YSLEER. The CDR3 bases are TGCGCCAGCGGGGTAGCGGCGGGCTCTGGGGCCAACGTCCTGACTTTC. The encoded protein is CASGVAAGSGANVLTF.

The chain joins TRBV7-2 to TRBJ1-2, with 8 bases matching TRBD1. The CDR3 has 15 residues. CDR1 and CDR2 from the germline V gene are SGHTA and FQGNSA. Trimming took 6 bases from V and 3 from J; bases not matched to a gene: 9. The CDR3 sequence: CASRTPGQGYYGYTF. The CDR3 DNA reads TGTGCCAGCAGAACCCCAGGACAGGGTTACTATGGCTACACCTTC.

V and J are TRBV6-6 and TRBJ2-7; D is possibly TRBD2 (5 bases). Between the trimmed V and J ends, which lost 4 bases and 6 bases, there was a span of 13 bases. This CDR3 region has 13 residues. Germline CDR1 MNHNY, CDR2 SVGAGI (reference sequence). Here the CDR3 reads CASSSEEGLEQYF. The CDR3 DNA reads as TGTGCCAGCAGTTCAGAAGAAGGACTCGAGCAGTACTTC.

J is TRBJ2-1 and V is TRBV30, with 7 bases lining up with TRBD2. CDR3 length: 14 amino acids. CDR1 GTSNPN and CDR2 SVGIG come from the germline V gene (reference sequence). Trimming took 4 bases from V and 2 from J; bases not matched to a gene: 5. CDR3 residues: CAWTAGWTYNEQFF. The CDR3 region has the DNA TGTGCCTGGACAGCGGGGTGGACCTACAATGAGCAGTTCTTC.

The chain employs TRBV5-1 and TRBJ2-5, with D perhaps matching TRBD1 (5 bases). Trimming cost V 1 base and J 3 bases, with 7 bases left between them. The CDR3 covers 13 residues. CDR1 SGHRS and CDR2 YFSETQ come from the germline V gene. The DNA of the CDR3 is TGCGCCAGCAGCTTGTTAGGGGAAGAGACCCAGTACTTC. Its protein product is CASSLLGEETQYF.

This chain uses TRBV19 with TRBJ1-4; maybe TRBD1 (6 bases). Germline V gene lookup returns CDR1 LNHDA and CDR2 SQIVND (reference sequence). V was trimmed by 6 bases and J by 0 bases, leaving 8 bases between them. The CDR3 sequence is 14 residues long. This CDR3 is CASSRTATNEKLFF. CDR3 nucleotide sequence: TGTGCCAGTAGCAGGACAGCAACTAATGAAAAACTGTTTTTT.

The chain links TRBV11-2 to TRBJ2-7; D is unresolved. The CDR3 is 17 residues long. The germline V gene has CDR1 SGHAT and CDR2 FQNNGV. Trimming left V 3 bases short and J 2 bases short, with 20 bases between. CDR3 DNA: TGTGCCAGCAGCTTCACGGTCATGCAGACTGCGACCTACGAGCAGTACTTC. The encoded protein is CASSFTVMQTATYEQYF.

This clone occurred once. The rearrangement links TRBV7-6 to TRBJ2-5; D perhaps matches TRBD1 (5 bases). Trimming removed 5 bases from V and 2 bases from J, with 9 bases in between. The V gene's germline CDR1 is SGHVS and CDR2 FNYEAQ. CDR3 size: 13 residues. CDR3: CASSGAWQETQYF. CDR3 coding DNA: TGTGCCAGCAGCGGGGCGTGGCAAGAGACCCAGTACTTC.

The chain employs TRBV30 and TRBJ1-1, with a possible D match to TRBD1 (5 bases). The CDR3 is made up of 13 amino acids. V was clipped by 3 bases and J by 2 bases, with 10 bases between them. Germline V gene data show CDR1 as GTSNPN and CDR2 as SVGIG (reference sequence). The CDR3 coding sequence is TGTGCCTGGAGCCCGGGGGGTAACACTGAAGCTTTCTTT. Its protein is CAWSPGGNTEAFF.

This chain links TRBV28 with TRBJ2-5, with TRBD1 matching 11 bases. This CDR3 contains 14 residues. The ends lost 5 bases at V and 4 bases at J; junction bases unmatched: 3. Germline-derived CDR1 and CDR2 are MDHEN and SYDVKM. As DNA, the CDR3 is TGTGCCAGCAGTAGGACAGGGGGCTTAGAGACCCAGTACTTC. It yields the protein CASSRTGGLETQYF.

The rearrangement links TRBV5-6 to TRBJ1-2, with TRBD1 identical over 9 bases. The trim removed 1 base at V and 5 bases at J, leaving 9 bases unmatched. Looked up from germline, CDR1 is SGHDT and CDR2 is YYEEEE. The CDR3 totals 16 residues. CDR3 sequence: CASSLNTGTGRYGYTF. The CDR3 coding sequence is TGTGCCAGCAGCTTGAATACCGGGACAGGGAGATATGGCTACACCTTC. Looking up the rest from reference TRBV5-6 and TRBJ1-2 gives the full variable domain: DAGVTQSPTHLIKTRGQQVTLRCSPKSGHDTVSWYQQALGQGPQFIFQYYEEEERQRGNFPDRFSGHQFPNYSSELNVNALLLGDSALYLCASSLNTGTGRYGYTFGSGTRLTVV.

The rearrangement uses TRBV27 and TRBJ1-4; D uncertain. Trimming cost V 2 bases and J 4 bases, with 5 bases left between them. Germline-derived CDR1 and CDR2 are MNHEY and SMNVEV (reference sequence). The CDR3 extends over 13 amino acids. In nucleotides, the CDR3 is TGTGCCAGCAGTTTACGGTATAATGAAAAACTGTTTTTT. Translated: CASSLRYNEKLFF.